The subject of this entry is one T cell receptor beta chain. The data are from a study of blood T cell repertoires in COVID-19. Whole-study context: Italy, Spain and the United States were the sources of the convalescent and acute COVID-19 samples.

Germline lookup yields CDR1 LNHDA and CDR2 SQIVND (reference sequence). The CDR3 totals 13 residues. The germline V and J ends were trimmed by 3 bases and 4 bases, with 8 bases remaining between them. Authors' processing steps: Amplification from reference gene primers served as the basis for estimated nucleated cell counts. The protocol was immunoSEQ multiplex PCR, while the TCRdb copy is restricted to in-frame clones and leaves out a portion. V and J calls and clone size are as listed in that table; D and trimming were resolved from the DNA. The sample holds 270,000 or so clones, around four fifths seen once.

The J gene is TRBJ2-3, the V gene TRBV19, with D hard to call. Sequencing used peripheral blood. The sequence derives from a woman in her forties or fifties who had recovered from COVID-19. CDR3: CASSMSRADTQYF. Written as DNA, the CDR3 is TGTGCCAGTAGTATGTCTCGGGCAGATACGCAGTATTTT.